The 31 T cell receptor beta chains given below trace back to one sample, sequenced in a study of OX40 agonist ivuxolimab in advanced cancers. Libraries were prepared by immunoSEQ multiplex PCR; TCRdb keeps only in-frame clonotypes and omits some of them. The sample records more than 65,000 clones, about 85% being singletons. The source material was CD4+ or CD8+ T cells sorted from blood, sampled in a trial of the OX40 agonist ivuxolimab. The source is an adult with an advanced solid tumor such as melanoma, head and neck, liver or kidney cancer.

This clone was recorded once. This chain joins TRBV27 and TRBJ1-2; D possibly corresponds to TRBD1 (5 bases). The germline CDR1 and CDR2 sequences are MNHEY and SMNVEV (reference sequence). With 2 bases removed from V and 4 bases from J, the gap between germline ends came to 11 bases. This CDR3 contains 14 residues. CDR3: CASSLHDRSYGYTF. The CDR3 DNA is TGTGCCAGCAGTTTACACGACAGATCCTATGGCTACACCTTC.

The chain employs TRBV18 and TRBJ2-6, with 8 positions matching TRBD1. Germline V gene data show CDR1 as KGHSH and CDR2 as LQKENI. J gave up 3 bases and V 3 bases, and 1 base lay outside the gene matches. The CDR3 runs to 15 residues. The CDR3 bases are TGTGCCAGCTCACCCGGGACAGGTGGGGCCAACGTCCTGACTTTC. Protein sequence: CASSPGTGGANVLTF.

This clone showed up just once. The chain employs TRBV5-1 and TRBJ1-2, with D possibly TRBD1 on 5 matching bases. Germline CDR1 reads SGHRS; CDR2 reads YFSETQ. This CDR3 region has 15 residues. V was pared by 0 bases and J by 4 bases, with 13 bases between. The CDR3 spells CASSLETATGYGYTF. DNA of the CDR3: TGCGCCAGCAGCTTGGAGACAGCGACCGGCTATGGCTACACCTTC. Supplemented by reference TRBV5-1 and TRBJ1-2, the full variable domain reads KAGVTQTPRYLIKTRGQQVTLSCSPISGHRSVSWYQQTPGQGLQFLFEYFSETQRNKGNFPGRFSGRQFSNSRSEMNVSTLELGDSALYLCASSLETATGYGYTFGSGTRLTVV.

This chain uses TRBV6-8 with TRBJ1-6, with a possible D match to TRBD1 (5 bases). The germline gives CDR1 MNHGY, CDR2 SAAAGT. CDR3 length: 14 amino acids. Trimming took 5 bases from V and 6 from J, leaving 11 bases between them. CDR3 residues: CASSGGGSNSPLHF. CDR3 bases: TGTGCCAGCAGTGGGGGGGGATCTAATTCACCCCTCCACTTT.

The chain joins TRBV5-1 to TRBJ2-1, with TRBD2 matching 15 bases. This CDR3 has 18 residues. Looked up from germline, CDR1 is SGHRS and CDR2 is YFSETQ. Trimming at V came to 3 bases and at J to 4 bases, leaving 8 bases not matched to a gene. The CDR3: CASSSQGGLAGGYNEQFF. The CDR3 DNA sequence: TGCGCCAGCAGCTCCCAGGGGGGACTAGCGGGAGGTTACAATGAGCAGTTCTTC.

The chain is built from TRBV5-6 and TRBJ2-3; 8 bases line up with TRBD2. In germline, CDR1 is SGHDT, CDR2 YYEEEE. The CDR3 covers 17 residues. Germline trimming cut 5 bases from V and 1 base from J; bases unmatched to any gene: 12. The CDR3 DNA sequence: TGTGCCAGCAGTCCCGCGCTGGGTAGCGGGGGCACAGATACGCAGTATTTT. Its protein product is CASSPALGSGGTDTQYF. The variable domain in full, completed from reference TRBV5-6 and TRBJ2-3, reads DAGVTQSPTHLIKTRGQQVTLRCSPKSGHDTVSWYQQALGQGPQFIFQYYEEEERQRGNFPDRFSGHQFPNYSSELNVNALLLGDSALYLCASSPALGSGGTDTQYFGPGTRLTVL.

A single count supports this clone. This chain joins TRBV9 and TRBJ1-1; D gene ambiguous. The germline V gene encodes CDR1 SGDLS and CDR2 YYNGEE. The length of the CDR3 is 14 residues. The V gene lost 1 base and the J gene lost 10 bases, with 17 bases spanning the gap. CDR3 loop: CASSVSDRASGAFF. The CDR3 nucleotides read TGTGCCAGCAGCGTATCGGACCGGGCCAGTGGAGCTTTCTTT.

The rearrangement uses TRBV30 and TRBJ1-2; D is undetermined. This CDR3 region has 14 residues. The germline V and J ends were trimmed by 0 bases and 8 bases, with 16 bases remaining between them. In germline, CDR1 is GTSNPN, CDR2 SVGIG (reference sequence). The CDR3 DNA sequence: TGTGCCTGGAGTGTACGAGCCCTACGCCGGGGCTACACCTTC. Protein sequence: CAWSVRALRRGYTF.

The J gene is TRBJ2-7, the V gene TRBV6-5, with a possible D match to TRBD2 (6 bases). This CDR3 has 13 residues. Trimming took 7 bases from V and 2 from J, leaving 12 bases between them. Looked up from germline, CDR1 is MNHEY and CDR2 is SVGAGI. The CDR3 spells CASTPSVAYEQYF. CDR3 sequence (DNA): TGTGCCAGCACTCCTAGCGTAGCCTACGAGCAGTACTTC.

V is TRBV19 and J is TRBJ1-4; D is perhaps TRBD1 (5 bases). Trimming left V 4 bases short and J 7 bases short, with 16 bases between. The CDR3 contains 15 residues. Germline CDR1 is LNHDA and CDR2 is SQIVND (reference sequence). CDR3 sequence reads: CASSTQGLSGEKLFF. In DNA, the CDR3 is TGTGCCAGTAGTACCCAGGGCCTAAGCGGTGAAAAACTGTTTTTT.

The CDR3 protein is CASSPSGVSGYGYTF. CDR3 bases: TGTGCCAGCTCACCATCAGGGGTTTCGGGCTATGGCTACACCTTC. This chain links TRBV18 with TRBJ1-2; D might be TRBD1 (6 bases). Germline V gives CDR1 KGHSH, CDR2 LQKENI. V lost 2 bases to trimming and J lost 4 bases, with 14 bases between them. The CDR3 covers 15 residues.

The rearrangement joins TRBV5-4 to TRBJ2-2; possible D gene TRBD1, 6 bases. This CDR3 has 15 amino acids. The germline CDR1 and CDR2 sequences are SGHNT and YYREEE (reference sequence). V was trimmed by 5 bases and J by 2 bases, leaving 13 bases between them. In nucleotides, the CDR3 is TGTGCCAGCAGGAATATGGACAGAAACACCGGGGAGCTGTTTTTT. It yields the protein CASRNMDRNTGELFF. The full variable domain, completed using reference TRBV5-4 and TRBJ2-2, is ETGVTQSPTHLIKTRGQQVTLRCSSQSGHNTVSWYQQALGQGPQFIFQYYREEENGRGNFPPRFSGLQFPNYSSELNVNALELDDSALYLCASRNMDRNTGELFFGEGSRLTVL.

V is TRBV9 and J is TRBJ2-1, with 7 bases fitting TRBD2. V lost 4 bases, J lost 7 bases, and 14 bases stayed unmatched. Germline-derived CDR1 and CDR2 are SGDLS and YYNGEE. The CDR3 has 16 amino acids. The CDR3 loop is CASSPREGLLGNEQFF. In DNA form, the CDR3 reads TGTGCCAGCAGCCCTAGGGAGGGGCTCCTTGGAAATGAGCAGTTCTTC.

The chain recombines TRBV7-2 with TRBJ1-2, with a possible D match to TRBD1 (5 bases). The CDR3 consists of 13 residues. Trimming took off 3 bases at V and 6 bases at J, with 11 bases between the two ends. In germline, CDR1 is SGHTA, CDR2 FQGNSA. CDR3 region: CASSFKGAHGYTF. DNA of the CDR3: TGTGCCAGCAGCTTTAAAGGGGCCCATGGCTACACCTTC.

This clone was picked up one time. V and J are TRBV19 and TRBJ2-4; D possibly uses TRBD1 or TRBD2 (6 bases each). V was cut by 5 bases and J by 5 bases, with 13 bases left in between. CDR1 LNHDA and CDR2 SQIVND come from the germline V gene (reference sequence). CDR3 length equals 14 residues. For the CDR3, the DNA is TGTGCCAGTAGTGAGGGGGGACTGGAAAACATTCAGTACTTC. Translating gives CASSEGGLENIQYF.

In the case of this clone: An end of the junction differs from the germline gene, which may be a read error. J is TRBJ1-1 and V is TRBV10-2; no reliable D call. This CDR3 has 13 residues. The germline CDR1 and CDR2 sequences are WSHSY and SAAADI. In DNA form, the CDR3 reads TGCGCCAGCGGTGATGGGGAAAACACTGAAGCTTTCTTT. It yields the protein CASGDGENTEAFF.

The chain uses TRBV11-2 and TRBJ2-5; 13 bases fit TRBD2. This CDR3 spans 16 amino acids. V lost 5 bases to trimming and J lost 4 bases; unmatched junction nucleotides: 7. Germline CDR1 reads SGHAT; CDR2 reads FQNNGV. The CDR3 DNA follows: TGTGCCAGCAGCCCCAGGACTAGCGGGGGAGGAGAGACCCAGTACTTC. Translation: CASSPRTSGGGETQYF.

The J gene is TRBJ1-1, the V gene TRBV6-5, with 8 bases lining up with TRBD1. Trimming took 8 bases from V and 4 from J; bases not matched to a gene: 3. The length of the CDR3 is 12 residues. The germline V gene has CDR1 MNHEY and CDR2 SVGAGI. This CDR3 reads CASGTGGTEAFF. DNA of the CDR3: TGTGCCAGCGGGACAGGTGGCACTGAAGCTTTCTTT.

The chain is built from TRBV6-1 and TRBJ2-3; 7 nucleotides match TRBD2. V shed 4 bases and J 1 base; nucleotides not matched to a gene: 5. The CDR3 extends over 15 amino acids. The germline V gene encodes CDR1 MNHNS and CDR2 SASEGT. Written as DNA, the CDR3 is TGTGCCAGCAGTGCCACTGGGGGGGGCACAGATACGCAGTATTTT. Translated: CASSATGGGTDTQYF.

This clone was recorded a few times. The CDR3 reads CASSDSGNTEAFF. The DNA of the CDR3 is TGTGCCAGCAGTGATTCCGGGAACACTGAAGCTTTCTTT. The J gene is TRBJ1-1, the V gene TRBV2; D is uncertain. Trimming took off 3 bases at V and 1 base at J, with 6 bases between the two ends. This CDR3 is built from 13 residues. Germline CDR1 reads SNHLY; CDR2 reads FYNNEI.

This clone has more than one count but fewer than ten. The rearrangement uses TRBV10-3 and TRBJ1-2; D gene uncertain. CDR1 and CDR2 (germline): ENHRY, SYGVKD. V lost 2 bases and J 2 bases, leaving 9 bases between the germline ends. The CDR3 contains 14 residues. CDR3 coding DNA: TGTGCCATCAGTGAGCCGGATCAAAACTATGGCTACACCTTC. Translated: CAISEPDQNYGYTF.

The chain links TRBV5-1 to TRBJ2-2; D call uncertain. The germline gives CDR1 SGHRS, CDR2 YFSETQ. CDR3 length equals 16 residues. V gave up 0 bases and J gave up 3 bases, with 12 bases separating them. Written as DNA, the CDR3 is TGCGCCAGCAGCTTGGGATACGGTGGAGACACCGGGGAGCTGTTTTTT. Its translation is CASSLGYGGDTGELFF.

The rearrangement uses TRBV2 and TRBJ2-3; 13 nucleotides agree with TRBD2. The CDR3 runs 15 residues. Trimming cost V 5 bases and J 9 bases; bases outside gene matches: 8. CDR1 and CDR2 (germline): SNHLY, FYNNEI. The CDR3 protein is CASSQGLAGISTQYF. The CDR3 DNA reads TGTGCCAGCAGTCAGGGACTAGCGGGAATATCGACGCAGTATTTT.

This chain links TRBV19 with TRBJ2-3; D remains unclear. This CDR3 spans 12 amino acids. Germline CDR1 and CDR2: LNHDA and SQIVND (reference sequence). V lost 1 base, J lost 4 bases, and 3 bases lay in between. DNA for the CDR3: TGTGCCAGTAGTATAGGTCCAGATACGCAGTATTTT. Translated, it gives CASSIGPDTQYF.

The rearrangement joins TRBV9 to TRBJ2-3; tentative D call: TRBD1 (5 bases). Deletions cut 4 bases from V and 4 bases from J, with 13 bases between. The CDR3 sequence is 14 residues long. Per germline, CDR1 SGDLS and CDR2 YYNGEE. The DNA of the CDR3 is TGTGCCAGCAGCTCACAGGAATCGGCAGATACGCAGTATTTT. Amino acids: CASSSQESADTQYF.

This sequence joins TRBV6-5 and TRBJ2-1; TRBD1 aligns across 8 bases. Germline V gene sequence: CDR1 MNHEY, CDR2 SVGAGI. Trimming took 6 bases from V and 0 from J; bases not matched to a gene: 4. This CDR3 is built from 15 residues. The CDR3 DNA is TGTGCCAGCAGAGATACAGGGGGCTCCTACAATGAGCAGTTCTTC. Amino acids: CASRDTGGSYNEQFF.

This chain connects TRBV10-1 to TRBJ2-1, with TRBD1 matching over 10 bases. With V trimmed by 7 bases and J by 5 bases, 11 bases remained unmatched. CDR3 length equals 16 residues. Germline V CDR1 and CDR2: WNHNN, SYGVQD (reference sequence). The CDR3 region is CASTQTGTGEDNEQFF. As DNA, the CDR3 is TGCGCCAGCACTCAGACCGGGACAGGGGAAGACAATGAGCAGTTCTTC.

The chain links TRBV5-4 to TRBJ2-3; TRBD2 agrees at 8 bases. Germline V gives CDR1 SGHNT, CDR2 YYREEE (reference sequence). V gave up 6 bases and J gave up 5 bases; unmatched junction bases: 11. The CDR3 runs 15 residues. CDR3 loop: CASTRGRGGIDTQYF. In DNA, the CDR3 is TGTGCCAGCACCCGGGGCCGGGGGGGGATAGATACGCAGTATTTT. The entire variable domain, with the rest obtained from reference TRBV5-4 and TRBJ2-3, is as follows: ETGVTQSPTHLIKTRGQQVTLRCSSQSGHNTVSWYQQALGQGPQFIFQYYREEENGRGNFPPRFSGLQFPNYSSELNVNALELDDSALYLCASTRGRGGIDTQYFGPGTRLTVL.

A word on this clone: Within the sample, other DNA sequences also encode this same CDR3. The rearrangement joins TRBV6-5 to TRBJ1-1, with D tentatively TRBD1 (5 bases). The CDR3 sequence is 15 residues long. Germline V lookup: CDR1 MNHEY, CDR2 SVGAGI. Between the trimmed V and J ends, which lost 0 bases and 3 bases, there was a span of 11 bases. CDR3 in DNA: TGTGCCAGCAGTTACTCTCGTCAGGGAGACACTGAAGCTTTCTTT. As protein: CASSYSRQGDTEAFF.

CDR3: CASAGQQETQYF. The CDR3 coding sequence is TGCGCCAGCGCCGGCCAGCAAGAGACCCAGTACTTC. The rearrangement links TRBV5-1 to TRBJ2-5; D is unclear. The CDR3 contains 12 residues. Looked up from germline, CDR1 is SGHRS and CDR2 is YFSETQ. V lost 7 bases to trimming and J lost 2 bases, with 9 bases between them.

V is TRBV5-1 and J is TRBJ2-3; 7 nucleotides line up with TRBD1. The CDR3 is 16 residues long. Germline values: CDR1 SGHRS, CDR2 YFSETQ. Trimming cost V 4 bases and J 4 bases; bases outside gene matches: 12. CDR3 bases: TGCGCCAGCAGCCCTCTCCTAGCCCAGGGGGCAGATACGCAGTATTTT. This codes for CASSPLLAQGADTQYF.